One sample yielded the 14 T cell receptor beta chains listed below, sequenced in a study of shared clonotypes between healthy human individuals. Sequenced by immunoSEQ multiplex PCR; TCRdb stores in-frame clones only, minus some. The repertoire consists of a few million clones, with 80% to 95% occurring once and the leading ten covering around 0.4%. The sample consisted of naive CD4+ T cells from PBMCs. Subset in this sample: CD45RA+ positively selected. These TCRs come from a man in his late teens or twenties in good health. Some clones in this sample may be carry-over from other donors' samples.

The chain employs TRBV28 and TRBJ2-7; 8 nucleotides match TRBD1. The CDR3 spans 14 residues. The germline CDR1 and CDR2 sequences are MDHEN and SYDVKM. Trimming removed 4 bases from V and 6 bases from J; junction bases left unmatched: 8. The CDR3 nucleotides read TGTGCCAGCAGTTCAGGACAGGGATCGGGCGAGCAGTACTTC. Translated, it gives CASSSGQGSGEQYF. Full variable domain (missing parts from reference TRBV28 and TRBJ2-7): DVKVTQSSRYLVKRTGEKVFLECVQDMDHENMFWYRQDPGLGLRLIYFSYDVKMKEKGDIPEGYSVSREKKERFSLILESASTNQTSMYLCASSSGQGSGEQYFGPGTRLTVT.

Comments on this clone: This CDR3 is also generated by other DNA sequences in the sample. This rearrangement joins TRBV7-9 to TRBJ2-7; D may match TRBD1 or TRBD2 (5 bases each). The CDR3 is 12 amino acids. V was cut by 5 bases and J by 4 bases, with 9 bases left in between. Looked up from germline, CDR1 is SEHNR and CDR2 is FQNEAQ (reference sequence). Written as DNA, the CDR3 is TGTGCCAGCAGCCGGGGCGGATACGAGCAGTACTTC. Translated, it gives CASSRGGYEQYF.

On this clone itself: Different DNA sequences within this sample yield the same CDR3. CDR3 sequence: CASSRGSGANVLTF. The CDR3 DNA sequence: TGTGCCAGCAGCCGAGGATCTGGGGCCAACGTCCTGACTTTC. The chain recombines TRBV7-9 with TRBJ2-6; D gene unclear. The CDR3 covers 14 residues. Trimming removed 5 bases at V and 1 base at J, with 6 bases between. In germline, CDR1 is SEHNR, CDR2 FQNEAQ (reference sequence).

The chain links TRBV19 to TRBJ2-1; 7 nucleotides match TRBD1. Trimming removed 1 base from V and 4 bases from J; junction bases left unmatched: 4. In germline, CDR1 is LNHDA, CDR2 SQIVND (reference sequence). CDR3 length: 15 residues. The DNA of the CDR3 is TGTGCCAGTAGTATAGGACAGGGAATATACAATGAGCAGTTCTTC. Translating gives CASSIGQGIYNEQFF. Combining the CDR3 with reference TRBV19 and TRBJ2-1 gives the whole variable domain DGGITQSPKYLFRKEGQNVTLSCEQNLNHDAMYWYRQDPGQGLRLIYYSQIVNDFQKGDIAEGYSVSREKKESFPLTVTSAQKNPTAFYLCASSIGQGIYNEQFFGPGTRLTVL.

The rearrangement links TRBV6-1 to TRBJ2-1, with 7 bases fitting TRBD2. Germline CDR1 is MNHNS and CDR2 is SASEGT. This CDR3 is built from 15 residues. V was pared by 11 bases and J by 2 bases, with 12 bases of the junction left unmatched. CDR3: CAVESGTPPYNEQFF. Here the CDR3 DNA reads TGTGCCGTAGAAAGCGGGACCCCCCCCTACAATGAGCAGTTCTTC.

The chain carries TRBV4-2 and TRBJ2-5; TRBD2 is a possible D gene (6 bases). The V gene's germline CDR1 is LGHNA and CDR2 YNFKEQ. Trimming took 3 bases from V and 0 from J, leaving 17 bases between them. The CDR3 runs to 17 residues. The CDR3 DNA is TGTGCCAGCAGCCAGGGGCTGGGGCGGGAAAACCAAGAGACCCAGTACTTC. It codes for CASSQGLGRENQETQYF.

This chain joins TRBV7-3 and TRBJ2-3; the match to TRBD2 covers 9 bases. CDR1 and CDR2 from the germline V gene are SGHTA and FQGTGA. The junction had 9 bases not matched to a gene; V was cut back by 1 base and J by 1 base. The CDR3 spans 18 residues. The CDR3, as DNA: TGTGCCAGCAGCTTAAACTCTCGCGGGAGGGTCGGCACAGATACGCAGTATTTT. Its translation is CASSLNSRGRVGTDTQYF.

This chain links TRBV15 with TRBJ2-7; no clear D gene. Germline loops: CDR1 LNHNV, CDR2 YYDKDF (reference sequence). V lost 0 bases, J lost 3 bases, and 9 bases lay in between. This CDR3 region has 14 residues. This CDR3 is CATSRDPHSYEQYF. The DNA for the CDR3 is TGTGCCACCAGCAGAGATCCGCACAGCTACGAGCAGTACTTC.

The chain employs TRBV6-4 and TRBJ2-7, with TRBD2 as a possible D gene (5 bases). Trimming left V 7 bases short and J 4 bases short, with 5 bases between. Per the germline V gene, CDR1 is MRHNA and CDR2 is SNTAGT. CDR3 size: 10 residues. The CDR3 DNA reads as TGTGCCAGCACGGGGTACGAGCAGTACTTC. Its protein product is CASTGYEQYF.

Of note for this clone: Other DNA sequences from this sample encode an identical CDR3 as well. V usage is TRBV30 and J usage is TRBJ1-1, with a possible D match to TRBD1 (6 bases). Trimming pared 2 bases from V and 5 bases from J, leaving 6 bases between. The CDR3 loop spans 11 amino acids. Germline assignment: CDR1 GTSNPN and CDR2 SVGIG (reference sequence). Here the CDR3 DNA reads TGTGCCTGGAGTCAGGGGACTGAAGCTTTCTTT. This encodes CAWSQGTEAFF.

This chain uses TRBV7-9 with TRBJ2-1, with 10 bases aligning to TRBD2. Germline CDR1 is SEHNR and CDR2 is FQNEAQ (reference sequence). The CDR3 extends over 17 amino acids. J gave up 4 bases and V 4 bases, and 10 bases lay outside the gene matches. This CDR3 is CASSSPPASGRYNEQFF. The CDR3, as DNA: TGTGCCAGCAGCTCGCCCCCGGCTAGCGGGAGATACAATGAGCAGTTCTTC.

In this sample, this clone turned up once. The chain employs TRBV25-1 and TRBJ1-3; TRBD1 aligns across 7 bases. This CDR3 comprises 18 residues. Germline V gene data show CDR1 as MGHDK and CDR2 as SYGVNS. V lost 1 base, J lost 2 bases, and 11 bases stayed unmatched. The DNA of the CDR3 is TGTGCCAGCAGTGAATTCAGGATAGGGGGCTCACCTGGAAACACCATATATTTT. It is translated as CASSEFRIGGSPGNTIYF.

V gene TRBV5-4 combines with J gene TRBJ1-2; 9 nucleotides match TRBD1. Unmatched junction bases numbered 7, after V lost 8 bases and J lost 8 bases. The CDR3 has 12 residues. Germline-derived CDR1 and CDR2 are SGHNT and YYREEE (reference sequence). Here the CDR3 DNA reads TGTGCCAGTCGGGACAGGGCTCGGGGCTACACCTTC. This encodes CASRDRARGYTF.

The chain has TRBV5-1 and TRBJ2-5; D possibly matches TRBD1 or TRBD2 (5 bases each). Trimming pared 6 bases from V and 4 bases from J, leaving 16 bases between. CDR3 length: 14 amino acids. Germline CDR1 is SGHRS and CDR2 is YFSETQ. CDR3 DNA: TGCGCCAGCACTCCGTCGGGACCACGAGAGACCCAGTACTTC. Amino acids: CASTPSGPRETQYF.